This passage covers 28 T cell receptor beta chains from one sample sequenced in a study of blood T cell repertoires in COVID-19. Profiled with immunoSEQ multiplex PCR; TCRdb holds only in-frame clones, not every one. The sample lists over 60,000 clones, 77% occurring once. Sequences were obtained from peripheral blood. These receptors all stem from a human donor in a cohort sampled during active COVID-19.

The V gene is TRBV28, the J gene TRBJ1-1, with 9 bases aligning to TRBD1. This CDR3 is 16 amino acids long. In germline, CDR1 is MDHEN, CDR2 SYDVKM. J gave up 1 base and V 0 bases, and 3 bases lay outside the gene matches. CDR3 DNA: TGTGCCAGCAGTTTATGGGGACAGGGCCAGAACACTGAAGCTTTCTTT. Protein sequence: CASSLWGQGQNTEAFF.

This chain joins TRBV19 and TRBJ2-1, with D maybe TRBD2 (7 bases). The germline V and J ends were trimmed by 7 bases and 4 bases, with 14 bases remaining between them. The CDR3 is 14 amino acids. The V gene's germline CDR1 is LNHDA and CDR2 SQIVND (reference sequence). The CDR3 loop reads CASISGGQYNEQFF. DNA for the CDR3: TGTGCCAGTATTTCGGGGGGCCAATACAATGAGCAGTTCTTC.

The chain recombines TRBV30 with TRBJ2-6; tentative D call: TRBD2 (5 bases). CDR1 and CDR2 (germline): GTSNPN, SVGIG (reference sequence). The CDR3 runs to 14 residues. The V end lost 0 bases, the J end lost 9 bases, and 12 bases lay between the germline ends. In DNA form, the CDR3 reads TGTGCCTGGAGTGTAAGGGAGAGGGTCAACGTCCTGACTTTC. Translation gives CAWSVRERVNVLTF.

The J gene is TRBJ2-5, the V gene TRBV3-1 (or the pseudogene TRBV3-2); D is possibly TRBD1 (5 bases). Trimming took 0 bases from V and 5 from J, leaving 10 bases between them. Germline V lookup: CDR1 LGHDT, CDR2 YNNKEL (reference sequence). CDR3 length: 14 amino acids. In DNA, the CDR3 is TGTGCCAGCAGCCAAGAGGGGCCTCAGGAGACCCAGTACTTC. This sequence encodes CASSQEGPQETQYF.

V and J are TRBV7-9 and TRBJ1-4; 8 bases line up with TRBD1. This CDR3 contains 15 residues. The germline CDR1 and CDR2 sequences are SEHNR and FQNEAQ (reference sequence). Losses at the gene ends were 3 bases for V and 4 bases for J; bases not matched to a gene: 4. CDR3 in amino acids: CASSFGTGSNEKLFF. CDR3 in DNA: TGTGCCAGCAGCTTCGGGACAGGAAGTAATGAAAAACTGTTTTTT.

The chain joins TRBV14 to TRBJ2-7; D perhaps matches TRBD1 (6 bases). Germline V gene lookup returns CDR1 SGHDN and CDR2 FVKESK. This CDR3 contains 12 residues. Trimming cost V 4 bases and J 9 bases, with 13 bases left between them. The CDR3 here is CASSPTGYRQYF. DNA of the CDR3: TGTGCCAGCAGCCCCACAGGGTACCGGCAGTACTTC. The full variable domain, in which reference TRBV14 and TRBJ2-7 provide the parts outside the CDR3, is EAGVTQFPSHSVIEKGQTVTLRCDPISGHDNLYWYRRVMGKEIKFLLHFVKESKQDESGMPNNRFLAERTGGTYSTLKVQPAELEDSGVYFCASSPTGYRQYFGPGTRLTVT.

V usage is TRBV28 and J usage is TRBJ1-6; TRBD1 agrees at 7 bases. Germline V gene sequence: CDR1 MDHEN, CDR2 SYDVKM. The CDR3 covers 15 residues. The V gene end was trimmed by 6 bases and the J gene end by 3 bases; junction bases not matched to a gene: 5. Here the CDR3 reads CASSYDRVYNSPLHF. DNA of the CDR3: TGTGCCAGCAGCTACGACAGGGTCTATAATTCACCCCTCCACTTT.

This chain joins TRBV18 and TRBJ1-1; 8 bases are a match to TRBD1. The CDR3 consists of 14 residues. The germline gives CDR1 KGHSH, CDR2 LQKENI. The J segment lost 4 bases and the V segment lost 5 bases, leaving 6 bases of the junction unmatched. The CDR3 sequence: CASSSGGYGTEAFF. The CDR3 DNA follows: TGTGCCAGCTCATCAGGGGGCTACGGCACTGAAGCTTTCTTT.

The chain joins TRBV6-5 to TRBJ2-5; 7 positions match TRBD1. This CDR3 has 14 amino acids. V lost 1 base, J lost 5 bases, and 4 bases stayed unmatched. Germline CDR1 and CDR2: MNHEY and SVGAGI. CDR3 in DNA: TGTGCCAGCAGTTACTACTCGGGACAGGAGACCCAGTACTTC. It is translated as CASSYYSGQETQYF.

A few counts support this clone. This chain uses TRBV10-3 with TRBJ1-6, with unresolved D. V gave up 7 bases and J gave up 9 bases, with 13 bases separating them. Germline-derived CDR1 and CDR2 are ENHRY and SYGVKD. This CDR3 is 13 amino acids long. The CDR3, as DNA: TGTGCCATCAAGTCCGGGTTAAGTTCACCCCTCCACTTT. Translated: CAIKSGLSSPLHF.

The chain recombines TRBV12-5 with TRBJ2-3; perhaps TRBD2 as D (5 bases). The CDR3 is 15 residues long. V was clipped by 5 bases and J by 4 bases, with 16 bases between them. Germline V lookup: CDR1 LGHNT, CDR2 FRNRAP. This chain's CDR3 is CASGLGSTEADTQYF. In DNA form, the CDR3 reads TGTGCTAGTGGTCTGGGTTCCACGGAGGCAGATACGCAGTATTTT. Filled out from reference TRBV12-5 and TRBJ2-3, the complete variable domain reads DARVTQTPRHKVTEMGQEVTMRCQPILGHNTVFWYRQTMMQGLELLAYFRNRAPLDDSGMPKDRFSAEMPDATLATLKIQPSEPRDSAVYFCASGLGSTEADTQYFGPGTRLTVL.

The chain has TRBV14 and TRBJ2-1; D gene unclear. Trimming took off 0 bases at V and 7 bases at J, with 16 bases between the two ends. This CDR3 region has 16 residues. Germline CDR1 is SGHDN and CDR2 is FVKESK. CDR3 sequence: CASSQDSSNSLNEQFF. The CDR3 DNA is TGTGCCAGCAGCCAAGATTCTTCCAATAGTCTGAATGAGCAGTTCTTC.

This clone was found once. V and J are TRBV5-1 and TRBJ1-1; unclear D gene. Germline CDR1 is SGHRS and CDR2 is YFSETQ. The CDR3 covers 15 residues. V was shortened by 0 bases and J by 0 bases, with 9 bases between the two germline ends. Written as DNA, the CDR3 is TGCGCCAGCAGCTTGGAACAGAGCATGAACACTGAAGCTTTCTTT. Its translation is CASSLEQSMNTEAFF.

This rearrangement joins TRBV7-2 to TRBJ1-6, with 7 bases aligning to TRBD1. Germline V gene sequence: CDR1 SGHTA, CDR2 FQGNSA. CDR3 length: 15 residues. The J segment lost 0 bases and the V segment lost 7 bases, leaving 3 bases of the junction unmatched. The CDR3 bases are TGTGCCAGCACGGACAGGAACTCCTATAATTCACCCCTCCACTTT. Its translation: CASTDRNSYNSPLHF.

J is TRBJ1-2 and V is TRBV25-1; 8 bases are a match to TRBD1. J lost 7 bases, V lost 1 base, and 14 bases had no gene match. The CDR3 has 17 residues. The germline V gene encodes CDR1 MGHDK and CDR2 SYGVNS. The CDR3 DNA follows: TGTGCCAGCAGTGAATTAACCGGGACAGGAGACCGCATTGGCTACACCTTC. It yields the protein CASSELTGTGDRIGYTF.

The chain joins TRBV29-1 to TRBJ1-1, with 7 positions matching TRBD1. Trimming cost V 5 bases and J 0 bases; bases outside gene matches: 12. CDR1 is SQVTM, CDR2 ANQGSEA, per germline. This CDR3 has 16 amino acids. In nucleotides, the CDR3 is TGCAGCGTTTCCCCAAACAGGGGACCCATGAACACTGAAGCTTTCTTT. As protein: CSVSPNRGPMNTEAFF.

The rearrangement links TRBV29-1 to TRBJ1-4; perhaps TRBD1 as D (5 bases). V lost 3 bases and J 3 bases, leaving 11 bases between the germline ends. CDR1 is SQVTM and CDR2 is ANQGSEA in the germline V gene. This CDR3 is 14 amino acids long. The CDR3 protein is CSVESRGANEKLFF. The CDR3 DNA is TGCAGCGTTGAGAGCCGGGGGGCTAATGAAAAACTGTTTTTT.

The genes are TRBV5-1 and TRBJ2-7; TRBD1 aligns across 10 bases. This CDR3 contains 16 residues. The V gene end was trimmed by 4 bases and the J gene end by 6 bases; junction bases not matched to a gene: 13. The germline gives CDR1 SGHRS, CDR2 YFSETQ. As DNA, the CDR3 is TGCGCCAGCAGCCCGTTACCCGGGACAGGGGTTGGCGAGCAGTACTTC. As protein: CASSPLPGTGVGEQYF. Variable domain in full (rest from reference TRBV5-1 and TRBJ2-7): KAGVTQTPRYLIKTRGQQVTLSCSPISGHRSVSWYQQTPGQGLQFLFEYFSETQRNKGNFPGRFSGRQFSNSRSEMNVSTLELGDSALYLCASSPLPGTGVGEQYFGPGTRLTVT.

The chain is built from TRBV14 and TRBJ2-3; D may be TRBD1 (6 bases). The length of the CDR3 is 18 residues. Per the germline V gene, CDR1 is SGHDN and CDR2 is FVKESK. The germline V and J ends were trimmed by 4 bases and 0 bases, with 20 bases remaining between them. The CDR3 protein is CASSLLRGGRASTDTQYF. As DNA, the CDR3 is TGTGCCAGCAGCCTCCTCAGGGGTGGGCGCGCTAGCACAGATACGCAGTATTTT.

This chain uses TRBV4-2 with TRBJ2-1, with a weak D call TRBD2 (7 bases). The germline V gene encodes CDR1 LGHNA and CDR2 YNFKEQ. The length of the CDR3 is 18 residues. Trimming removed 0 bases at V and 0 bases at J, with 15 bases between. CDR3 protein: CASSQDTGGGSSYNEQFF. The CDR3 region has the DNA TGTGCCAGCAGCCAAGATACTGGGGGCGGGAGCTCCTACAATGAGCAGTTCTTC.

This rearrangement joins TRBV6-1 to TRBJ2-2; possibly TRBD2 for D (6 bases). The CDR3 consists of 16 residues. The V and J ends lost 4 bases and 2 bases respectively, with 14 bases between them. Germline V CDR1 and CDR2: MNHNS, SASEGT. CDR3 sequence (DNA): TGTGCCAGCAGTGTTAGGAGACTAGTAAACACCGGGGAGCTGTTTTTT. This codes for CASSVRRLVNTGELFF.

A single count supports this clone. The chain is built from TRBV7-9 and TRBJ2-5; D is unresolved. There are 12 residues in the CDR3. V dropped 2 bases and J dropped 5 bases, with 6 bases sitting between them. Germline V gene sequence: CDR1 SEHNR, CDR2 FQNEAQ (reference sequence). In DNA, the CDR3 is TGTGCCAGCAGCTTAAGAGCCGAGACCCAGTACTTC. Its translation is CASSLRAETQYF.

The chain combines TRBV27 with TRBJ2-1; 7 bases fit TRBD2. Germline V CDR1 and CDR2: MNHEY, SMNVEV (reference sequence). V shed 2 bases and J 6 bases; nucleotides not matched to a gene: 4. The CDR3 loop spans 14 amino acids. CDR3 bases: TGTGCCAGCAGTTTACGCGGGAGTAGCAATGAGCAGTTCTTC. This translates into CASSLRGSSNEQFF.

The table lists this clone with a count of one. The chain couples TRBV7-3 to TRBJ2-1, with 14 bases aligning to TRBD2. The CDR3 covers 19 residues. J was trimmed by 7 bases and V by 0 bases; bases with no gene match: 11. Germline V gives CDR1 SGHTA, CDR2 FQGTGA. CDR3 region: CASSLTGTSGRGWLNEQFF. The CDR3 region has the DNA TGTGCCAGCAGCTTAACCGGGACTAGCGGGAGAGGGTGGTTGAATGAGCAGTTCTTC.

The rearrangement joins TRBV2 to TRBJ2-5; 9 positions match TRBD1. The CDR3 consists of 14 residues. J lost 5 bases, V lost 7 bases, and 8 bases had no gene match. Germline loops: CDR1 SNHLY, CDR2 FYNNEI. CDR3: CASNSQGAGETQYF. Written as DNA, the CDR3 is TGTGCCAGCAATTCACAGGGGGCAGGGGAGACCCAGTACTTC.

The genes are TRBV12-3 or TRBV12-4 and TRBJ1-1, with D possibly matching TRBD1 (5 bases). The V gene lost 5 bases and the J gene lost 6 bases, with 13 bases spanning the gap. There are 13 residues in the CDR3. The CDR3 nucleotides read TGTGCCAGCAGTAAGGGGCAGCGTTCTGAAGCTTTCTTT. Translating gives CASSKGQRSEAFF.

This clone was detected only a few times. This chain joins TRBV18 and TRBJ1-2; tentatively, D is TRBD1 (5 bases). V lost 2 bases and J lost 6, with 10 bases in between. CDR3 length: 13 amino acids. Germline loops: CDR1 KGHSH, CDR2 LQKENI. This chain's CDR3 is CASSPVRVDGYTF. CDR3 DNA: TGTGCCAGCTCACCAGTCAGGGTCGATGGCTACACCTTC.

The rearrangement links TRBV30 to TRBJ1-3, with D perhaps TRBD1 (6 bases). The CDR3 loop spans 13 amino acids. The germline gives CDR1 GTSNPN, CDR2 SVGIG (reference sequence). Trimming pared 1 base from V and 8 bases from J, leaving 12 bases between. CDR3: CAWSAGTSDTIYF. The CDR3 nucleotides are TGTGCCTGGAGTGCGGGGACATCGGACACCATATATTTT.